This TCR beta chain was identified in a study of molecular identifiers for immune sequencing clone quantification. Study conclusions and caveats: Among about a million naive cells, as was reported, spiked Jurkat TCR RNA from one cell was detectable. Shared barcodes on identical TCR molecules could underestimate the sizes of highly expanded clones.

Sorted naive CD8 T cells, roughly 20,000 to 1,100,000, were sequenced from 10%, 30% or 50% RNA. Ten or more counts support this clonotype. Its antigen remains unidentified. It was with previously described methods and listed TCR primers that bulk TCR libraries were made. TCRdb called the PCR reads again in MiXCR, with one record for every CDR3 protein. The sample gives under 650,000 distinct CDR3 sequences, around 20% of which show up once; 0.85% is in the top ten. The V gene's germline CDR1 is SEHNR and CDR2 FQNEAQ (reference sequence). The CDR3 is 14 amino acids. Trimming took off 4 bases at V and 0 bases at J, with 9 bases between the two ends.

This chain connects TRBV7-9 to TRBJ2-5, with D possibly being TRBD2 (5 bases). The sequence derives from a human donor in good health. Some libraries in this study had Jurkat cell RNA spiked in. Sample: naive CD8+ T cells from blood, with Jurkat cell RNA spiked in. Subset specified: FACS-sorted CD8+CD4-CCR7+CD45RA+ naive T cells. CDR3: CASSSQDYQETQYF. For the CDR3, the DNA is TGTGCCAGCAGCTCCCAGGACTACCAAGAGACCCAGTACTTC.